These T cell receptor beta chains were read from a single sample in a study of blood T cell repertoires in COVID-19. Measured with immunoSEQ multiplex PCR; TCRdb has only the in-frame clones, and not every one. The sample contains 50,000 to 65,000 clones, around 85% of which appear only once. Material: peripheral blood. The source is a man in his 70s with acute or convalescent COVID-19. CDR3s include the opening cysteine and the closing phenylalanine or tryptophan. Each record gives: D gene, V gene, J gene, clone size, CDR3 DNA, CDR3 protein. D genes are given only for firm matches. The size of a clone is reported for some rows only, either as once, few or many, or as a class for expanded clones.

D gene: NA
V gene: TRBV6-4
J gene: TRBJ2-3
clone size: NA
CDR3 DNA: TGTGCCAGCAGTGCCTACTGGTTAGATACGCAGTATTTT
CDR3 protein: CASSAYWLDTQYF

D gene: TRBD1
V gene: TRBV11-2
J gene: TRBJ2-7
clone size: NA
CDR3 DNA: TGTGCCAGCAGCCCCGGGACAGGGGGCTACGAGCAGTACTTC
CDR3 protein: CASSPGTGGYEQYF

D gene: TRBD1
V gene: TRBV29-1
J gene: TRBJ2-5
clone size: few
CDR3 DNA: TGCAGCGTTGGCCGACAGGGAGAGACCCAGTACTTC
CDR3 protein: CSVGRQGETQYF

D gene: NA
V gene: TRBV7-8
J gene: TRBJ1-1
clone size: NA
CDR3 DNA: TGTGCCAGCAGCCTACTGGGGCCTAACACTGAAGCTTTCTTT
CDR3 protein: CASSLLGPNTEAFF

D gene: NA
V gene: TRBV5-4
J gene: TRBJ1-2
clone size: NA
CDR3 DNA: TGTGCCAGCAGCTTGGCAGCAGGGCTCTATGGCTACACCTTC
CDR3 protein: CASSLAAGLYGYTF

D gene: NA
V gene: TRBV28
J gene: TRBJ2-1
clone size: NA
CDR3 DNA: TGTGCCAGCAGTGGGTTACAGGTCCTTTCCTACAATGAGCAGTTCTTC
CDR3 protein: CASSGLQVLSYNEQFF

D gene: NA
V gene: TRBV18
J gene: TRBJ1-5
clone size: NA
CDR3 DNA: TGTGCCAGCTCACCAGGGGCAGGGGGCAATCAGCCCCAGCATTTT
CDR3 protein: CASSPGAGGNQPQHF

D gene: TRBD1
V gene: TRBV18
J gene: TRBJ1-4
clone size: NA
CDR3 DNA: TGTGCCAGCTCACCACCGGGACAGGGGACGGGAAAACTGTTTTTT
CDR3 protein: CASSPPGQGTGKLFF

D gene: TRBD2
V gene: TRBV5-8
J gene: TRBJ2-5
clone size: NA
CDR3 DNA: TGTGCCAGCAGCTTATTTGGCGGGGGGGCTCCACGGCAAGAGACCCAGTACTTC
CDR3 protein: CASSLFGGGAPRQETQYF

D gene: NA
V gene: TRBV2
J gene: TRBJ1-5
clone size: NA
CDR3 DNA: TGTGCCAGCAGTGAAGCGGCAGGGGAGGGTTGGCCCCAGCATTTT
CDR3 protein: CASSEAAGEGWPQHF

D gene: NA
V gene: TRBV19
J gene: TRBJ2-1
clone size: NA
CDR3 DNA: TGTGCCAGTAAACTACAGGGCGGTGAGCAGTTCTTC
CDR3 protein: CASKLQGGEQFF

D gene: NA
V gene: TRBV6-5
J gene: TRBJ2-5
clone size: NA
CDR3 DNA: TGTGCCAGCACTCTACTCAGGGGTCGAGAGACCCAGTACTTC
CDR3 protein: CASTLLRGRETQYF

D gene: TRBD1
V gene: TRBV2
J gene: TRBJ1-2
clone size: NA
CDR3 DNA: TGTGCCAGCAGTGAAGAACGACAGGGCCTTAACTATGGCTACACCTTC
CDR3 protein: CASSEERQGLNYGYTF

D gene: NA
V gene: TRBV28
J gene: TRBJ2-1
clone size: NA
CDR3 DNA: TGTGCCAGCACCCAGGGGGCTGGGAGCGGGGGGCTAAAGAATGAGCAGTTCTTC
CDR3 protein: CASTQGAGSGGLKNEQFF

D gene: TRBD1
V gene: TRBV25-1
J gene: TRBJ1-6
clone size: NA
CDR3 DNA: TGTGCCAGCAGTGAATACGGGACAGGGATGAGTTCACCCCTCCACTTT
CDR3 protein: CASSEYGTGMSSPLHF

D gene: NA
V gene: TRBV4-1
J gene: TRBJ2-1
clone size: NA
CDR3 DNA: TGCGCCAGCAGCCAGGAGACTACTTTCAGACAGCAGTTCTTC
CDR3 protein: CASSQETTFRQQFF

D gene: NA
V gene: TRBV5-4
J gene: TRBJ2-2
clone size: NA
CDR3 DNA: TGTGCCAGCAGCTTGAAAGGGAGAAACACCGGGGAGCTGTTTTTT
CDR3 protein: CASSLKGRNTGELFF

D gene: NA
V gene: TRBV2
J gene: TRBJ1-1
clone size: NA
CDR3 DNA: TGTGCCAGCAGTCAGGGTTGGAACACTGAAGCTTTCTTT
CDR3 protein: CASSQGWNTEAFF

D gene: TRBD1
V gene: TRBV6-1
J gene: TRBJ1-1
clone size: NA
CDR3 DNA: TGTGCCAGCAGTGATAAGGACAGGGGCCGGGCTTTCTTT
CDR3 protein: CASSDKDRGRAFF

D gene: TRBD1
V gene: TRBV3-1/TRBV3-2
J gene: TRBJ1-6
clone size: medium-sized
CDR3 DNA: TGTGCCAGCAGCGAAGGGGACAGAGCCTCACCCCTCCACTTT
CDR3 protein: CASSEGDRASPLHF

D gene: NA
V gene: TRBV7-2
J gene: TRBJ2-7
clone size: NA
CDR3 DNA: TGTGCCAGCAGCTTAGCACAGGTTCTCGAGCAGTACTTC
CDR3 protein: CASSLAQVLEQYF

D gene: TRBD2
V gene: TRBV6-2/TRBV6-3
J gene: TRBJ2-1
clone size: NA
CDR3 DNA: TGTGCCAGCAGTCCAAAGGGACTAGCGGGGGGGTGGATCAATGAGCAGTTCTTC
CDR3 protein: CASSPKGLAGGWINEQFF

D gene: NA
V gene: TRBV2
J gene: TRBJ2-6
clone size: NA
CDR3 DNA: TGTGCCACTTCCCGGGACTCCGAGATCTCTGGGGCCAACGTCCTGACTTTC
CDR3 protein: CATSRDSEISGANVLTF

D gene: NA
V gene: TRBV10-3
J gene: TRBJ2-3
clone size: once
CDR3 DNA: TGTGCCATCAGTGAGCACAACACAGATACGCAGTATTTT
CDR3 protein: CAISEHNTDTQYF

D gene: NA
V gene: TRBV28
J gene: TRBJ1-3
clone size: few
CDR3 DNA: TGTGCCAGCTTTCAGACAGGCCGCTCTGGAAACACCATATATTTT
CDR3 protein: CASFQTGRSGNTIYF

D gene: NA
V gene: TRBV5-1
J gene: TRBJ1-5
clone size: NA
CDR3 DNA: TGCGCCAGCAGCCCCGGGGGGCTCAATCAGCCCCAGCATTTT
CDR3 protein: CASSPGGLNQPQHF

D gene: NA
V gene: TRBV21-1
J gene: TRBJ2-5
clone size: NA
CDR3 DNA: TGTGCCAGCAGCAAAGGGCGGCGGTGCCCCTCGGAGACCCAGTACTTC
CDR3 protein: CASSKGRRCPSETQYF

D gene: NA
V gene: TRBV29-1
J gene: TRBJ1-2
clone size: NA
CDR3 DNA: TGCAGCGTCGAAGGGGACACGGACGGCTACACCTTC
CDR3 protein: CSVEGDTDGYTF

D gene: TRBD1
V gene: TRBV3-1/TRBV3-2
J gene: TRBJ1-4
clone size: NA
CDR3 DNA: TGTGCCAGCAGCCGACAGGGGGTCGATGAAAAACTGTTTTTT
CDR3 protein: CASSRQGVDEKLFF

D gene: NA
V gene: TRBV5-1
J gene: TRBJ2-1
clone size: NA
CDR3 DNA: TGCGCCAGCAGCTCGGGGGAGCGGCTCTCCTACAATGAGCAGTTCTTC
CDR3 protein: CASSSGERLSYNEQFF

D gene: TRBD2
V gene: TRBV5-4
J gene: TRBJ2-5
clone size: NA
CDR3 DNA: TGTGCCAGCAGCTTGGGACTAGCGGCCTGGTCCGAGACCCAGTACTTC
CDR3 protein: CASSLGLAAWSETQYF

D gene: TRBD1
V gene: TRBV5-6
J gene: TRBJ2-7
clone size: NA
CDR3 DNA: TGTGCCAGCAGCCCGGACAGGGCGATATCCTACGAGCAGTACTTC
CDR3 protein: CASSPDRAISYEQYF

D gene: NA
V gene: TRBV6-5
J gene: TRBJ2-4
clone size: NA
CDR3 DNA: TGTGCCAGCAGTCTCGGGGGACCCTATGGTAACATTCAGTACTTC
CDR3 protein: CASSLGGPYGNIQYF

D gene: TRBD1
V gene: TRBV3-1/TRBV3-2
J gene: TRBJ1-2
clone size: NA
CDR3 DNA: TGTGCCAGCCGGGACAGAGAAAACTATGGCTACACCTTC
CDR3 protein: CASRDRENYGYTF

D gene: TRBD2
V gene: TRBV7-9
J gene: TRBJ2-1
clone size: NA
CDR3 DNA: TGTGCCAGCAGCCGTGGCTGGACTAGCGGTTCCTATGAGCAGTTCTTC
CDR3 protein: CASSRGWTSGSYEQFF

D gene: NA
V gene: TRBV12-5
J gene: TRBJ2-5
clone size: NA
CDR3 DNA: TGTGCTAGTGGTTTGGTGACAGAAGCCCAGTACTTC
CDR3 protein: CASGLVTEAQYF

D gene: NA
V gene: TRBV2
J gene: TRBJ1-5
clone size: NA
CDR3 DNA: TGTGCCAGCAGCGAACAGGGTTCCAATCAGCCCCAGCATTTT
CDR3 protein: CASSEQGSNQPQHF

D gene: NA
V gene: TRBV5-1
J gene: TRBJ1-5
clone size: NA
CDR3 DNA: TGCGCCAGCAGCTTGGCCCCGAATCAGCCCCAGCATTTT
CDR3 protein: CASSLAPNQPQHF

D gene: NA
V gene: TRBV7-3
J gene: TRBJ2-3
clone size: NA
CDR3 DNA: TGTGCCAGCAGCTTATACAGTTCAGATACGCAGTATTTT
CDR3 protein: CASSLYSSDTQYF

D gene: TRBD1
V gene: TRBV10-3
J gene: TRBJ1-2
clone size: NA
CDR3 DNA: TGTGCCATCACCTTGACAGGGGGATCGGATGGCTACACCTTC
CDR3 protein: CAITLTGGSDGYTF

D gene: NA
V gene: TRBV7-9
J gene: TRBJ2-7
clone size: NA
CDR3 DNA: TGTGCCAGCAGCACAGACAGCCCCTACGAGCAGTACTTC
CDR3 protein: CASSTDSPYEQYF

D gene: TRBD2
V gene: TRBV3-1/TRBV3-2
J gene: TRBJ2-5
clone size: few
CDR3 DNA: TGTGCCAGCAGCCAAGGTCCTAGCGGGGGCCAAGAGACCCAGTACTTC
CDR3 protein: CASSQGPSGGQETQYF

D gene: TRBD1
V gene: TRBV5-1
J gene: TRBJ2-7
clone size: NA
CDR3 DNA: TGCGCCAGCAGCTTTACAGGGGGGGAGCAGTACTTC
CDR3 protein: CASSFTGGEQYF

D gene: TRBD1
V gene: TRBV14
J gene: TRBJ2-5
clone size: NA
CDR3 DNA: TGTGCCAGCAGCCAAGCTGGACAGGGCCTCCAAGAGACCCAGTACTTC
CDR3 protein: CASSQAGQGLQETQYF

D gene: TRBD1
V gene: TRBV7-2
J gene: TRBJ2-7
clone size: NA
CDR3 DNA: TGTGCCAGCAGCCGGACAGGGTTGTACGAGCAGTACTTC
CDR3 protein: CASSRTGLYEQYF

D gene: NA
V gene: TRBV3-1/TRBV3-2
J gene: TRBJ2-2
clone size: NA
CDR3 DNA: TGTGCCAGCAGCCAAGGACTCAGGGGCGGGGAGCTGTTTTTT
CDR3 protein: CASSQGLRGGELFF

D gene: TRBD1
V gene: TRBV5-8
J gene: TRBJ2-7
clone size: NA
CDR3 DNA: TGTGCCAGCAGACTTTACGGGACAGGAACCTACGAGCAGTACTTC
CDR3 protein: CASRLYGTGTYEQYF

D gene: TRBD1
V gene: TRBV18
J gene: TRBJ2-2
clone size: NA
CDR3 DNA: TGTGCCAGCTCATTCCGACAGGGGGCCGCCCCCGGGGAGCTGTTTTTT
CDR3 protein: CASSFRQGAAPGELFF

D gene: TRBD1
V gene: TRBV5-1
J gene: TRBJ2-3
clone size: NA
CDR3 DNA: TGCGCCAGCAGCTCCGGGGACAGGCGCACAGATACGCAGTATTTT
CDR3 protein: CASSSGDRRTDTQYF

D gene: NA
V gene: TRBV7-2
J gene: TRBJ2-1
clone size: NA
CDR3 DNA: TGTGCCAGCAGCCGGATTAGCCTAAGCTCCTACAATGAGCAGTTCTTC
CDR3 protein: CASSRISLSSYNEQFF